The clone carrying this T cell receptor (beta chain) was found many times. The CDR3 is 12 amino acids. Trimming took off 1 base at V and 8 bases at J, with 9 bases between the two ends. Germline loops: CDR1 DFQATT, CDR2 SNEGSKA (reference sequence). Unique molecular identifiers were incorporated into the prepared TCRbeta library. TCRdb called the PCR reads again in MiXCR, with one record for every CDR3 protein. This sample has 500,000 or so distinct CDR3 sequences, with 32% found just once. This record comes from a study of T-cell reconstitution after alpha-beta-depleted transplantation in children. The sequenced sample was PBMCs from the stem cell graft donor, obtained from the stem cell graft. The chain recombines TRBV20-1 with TRBJ2-1; D unclear. The clonotype was recovered from a human donor who donated a stem cell graft to a child with aplastic anemia. The CDR3 nucleotides read TGCAGTGCTAGAGTGTTAAGCGATGAGCAGTTCTTC. This translates into CSARVLSDEQFF.